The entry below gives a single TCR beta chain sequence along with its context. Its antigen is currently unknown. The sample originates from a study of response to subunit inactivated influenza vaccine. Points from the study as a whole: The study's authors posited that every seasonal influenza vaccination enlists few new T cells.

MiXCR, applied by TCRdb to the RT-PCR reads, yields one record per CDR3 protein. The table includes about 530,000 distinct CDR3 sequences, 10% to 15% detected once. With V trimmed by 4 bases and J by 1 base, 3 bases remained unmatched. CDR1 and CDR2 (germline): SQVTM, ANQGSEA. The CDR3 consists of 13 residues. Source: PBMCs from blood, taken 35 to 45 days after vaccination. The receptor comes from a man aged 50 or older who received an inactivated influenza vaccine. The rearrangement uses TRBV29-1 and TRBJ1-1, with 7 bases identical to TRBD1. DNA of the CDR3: TGCAGCGTTGCCGGGACAGCGAACACTGAAGCTTTCTTT. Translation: CSVAGTANTEAFF.